In this sample, the clone carrying this TCR beta chain turned up many times. Antigen: not known. Sequencing ends 3 residues short of the CDR3 end; the germline J gene provides the rest. The V gene's germline CDR1 is KGHSH and CDR2 LQKENI. Trimming cost V 6 bases and J 6 bases; bases outside gene matches: 5. The length of the CDR3 is 13 residues. The sample originates from a study of T cell clonality in common variable immunodeficiency. The study, taken as a whole, reports: Fewer deletions and N-nucleotide insertions were reportedly seen in common variable immunodeficiency TCR beta sequences.

Clones were read by immunoSEQ multiplex PCR, and TCRdb kept only the in-frame ones, dropping some. The sample lists some 25,000 clones, none appearing once, the ten largest making up approximately 9%. The TCR originated in a human donor with common variable immunodeficiency. The source material was peripheral blood mononuclear cells. This chain uses TRBV18 with TRBJ1-1; 9 bases fit TRBD1. This CDR3 reads CASSGQGLAEAFF. The part of the CDR3 DNA that was read is TGTGCCAGCTCGGGACAGGGTCTGGCTGAA. Full variable domain (outside the CDR3, taken from reference TRBV18 and TRBJ1-1): NAGVMQNPRHLVRRRGQEARLRCSPMKGHSHVYWYRQLPEEGLKFMVYLQKENIIDESGMPKERFSAEFPKEGPSILRIQQVVRGDSAAYFCASSGQGLAEAFFGQGTRLTVV.